This T cell receptor delta chain was sequenced during a study of gamma-delta chains in newborns, infants, children. Study overall: Microbial exposure reportedly drives polyclonal innate γδ T cell expansion after birth.

This clone was recorded a few times. The mismatch at residue 8 between this DNA's translation and the TCRdb protein of a much larger clone likely reflects a read error; the protein shown is translated from the DNA. TCRdb re-analyzed the reads via CATT. The sample has about 3,500 delta-chain clones; 0.5% to 0.7% are singletons. This CDR3 spans 17 amino acids. Between the trimmed V and J ends, which lost 2 bases and 0 bases, there was a span of 10 bases. CDR1 GEAIGNYY and CDR2 EKD come from the germline V gene. This sequence originates from a child who was a newborn, infant or young child, either healthy, febrile or measles-vaccinated (not recorded which). Input material: blood. This chain links TRDV2 with TRDJ3; D is possibly TRDD3 (6 bases). As DNA, the CDR3 is TGTGCCTGTGACAGTACTGGGTACTCCTGGGACACCCGACAGATGTTTTTC. Its translation: CACDSTGYSWDTRQMFF.